This T cell receptor beta chain derives from a study of regulatory T cells in long-lasting Graves disease. Of note for this clonotype: The junction does not match germline at one end; this may be a read error.

CDR3 length: 14 residues. Per germline, CDR1 SGHRS and CDR2 YFSETQ. Arm-PCR of CDR3 regions with iRepertoire HTBI primers generated TCR beta libraries. TCRdb recomputed calls from the multiplex PCR reads with MiXCR, one row per CDR3 protein. The sample includes more than 400,000 distinct CDR3 sequences, roughly 17% of them seen just once. Time point reported: newly diagnosed GD, antithyroid drugs for less than 3 months. The authors made the TCR library using RNA they extracted from PBMCs. These data were also filed under a second study, of T cells in Graves' hyperthyroidism and ophthalmopathy. That work contributes: Stable hyperthyroidism was separated from ophthalmopathy by a model based on 13 V-J features.

Sample: peripheral blood mononuclear cells (PBMCs), taken at new diagnosis, from a patient treated with antithyroid drugs. This chain connects TRBV5-1 to TRBJ1-4, with 7 bases that match TRBD1. The receptor's source is a woman in her twenties or thirties with Graves disease. CDR3: CASSPGQQNEKLFF. In DNA form, the CDR3 reads TGTGCCAGCAGCCCGGGACAGCAAAATGAAAAACTGTTTTTT.